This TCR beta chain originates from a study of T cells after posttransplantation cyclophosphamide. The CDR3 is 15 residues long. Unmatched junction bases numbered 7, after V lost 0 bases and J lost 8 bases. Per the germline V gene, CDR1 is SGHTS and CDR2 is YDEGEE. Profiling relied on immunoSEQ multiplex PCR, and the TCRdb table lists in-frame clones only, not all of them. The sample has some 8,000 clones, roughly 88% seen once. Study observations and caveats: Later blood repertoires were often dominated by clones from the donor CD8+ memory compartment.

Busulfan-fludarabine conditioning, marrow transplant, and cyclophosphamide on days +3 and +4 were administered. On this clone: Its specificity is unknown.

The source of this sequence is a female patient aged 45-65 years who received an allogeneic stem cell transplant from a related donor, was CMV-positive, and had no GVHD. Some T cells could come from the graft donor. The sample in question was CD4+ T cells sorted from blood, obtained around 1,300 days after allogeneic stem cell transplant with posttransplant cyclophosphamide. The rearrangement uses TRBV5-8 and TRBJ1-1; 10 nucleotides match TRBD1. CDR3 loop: CASSLGPGQGTEAFF. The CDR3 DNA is TGTGCCAGCAGCTTGGGCCCGGGACAGGGGACCGAAGCTTTCTTT.